This T cell receptor (beta chain) was retrieved from a study of human T cells and chemical hapten exposure. This clonotype was counted only a few times. Time point noted: patch test 1, 2 weeks after DPC sensitization. Indicated treatment: therapeutic diphenylcyclopropenone sensitization with weekly scalp DPC. Unfractionated whole blood yielded the extracted total RNA. CDR1 SEHNR and CDR2 FQNEAQ come from the germline V gene (reference sequence). With 2 bases clipped from V and 5 bases from J, the junction kept 4 bases outside the gene matches. The CDR3 has 14 residues. Attachment of unique molecular identifiers to individual cDNA molecules was performed in the library. TCRdb ran MiXCR on the RACE reads and lists one entry per CDR3 protein. The table lists roughly 48,000 distinct CDR3 sequences, 11% of them singletons, with approximately 1.8% in the top ten.

The sample in question was whole blood, obtained in connection with sensitization to the hapten diphenylcyclopropenone (DPC). The sequence came from a woman aged 40 to 50 with alopecia areata. Some clones in this sample may be carry-over from other donors' samples. The chain joins TRBV7-9 to TRBJ2-5, with 8 nucleotides matching TRBD1. As DNA, the CDR3 is TGTGCCAGCAGCTTACTCAGGGGGCCCGAGACCCAGTACTTC. Translated: CASSLLRGPETQYF.